What follows is one T cell receptor beta chain and its context. There are a few counts of this clonotype. Its binding antigen is unknown. No much larger clone exists at a distance of one base, and base qualities are not known. These data come from a study of early T cells in non-severe SARS-CoV-2 infection (dated by TCRdb to the early 2020s). With respect to the entire study: Bulk RNA from unsorted whole blood was used for TCR sequencing, so alpha and beta chains could not be paired. Summary of the overall study and its limitations: VDJdb matching was skewed toward anti-spike CD8 responses and likely underestimated virus-specific expansions, missing private and CD4 specificities.

The library came from 5' RACE. Sequencing instrument: NextSeq 500. To correct for sequencing error and PCR bias, the TCR library protocol tagged individual cDNA molecules with unique molecular identifiers. Both TCR alpha and beta chains were sequenced, and tight co-correlation was observed between alpha and beta sequence abundances in each sample. For the original study's pipeline: Decombinator V4 was used to annotate the V gene, J gene and CDR3 of the TCR sequences. TCRs were defined as expanded if a significant change between any two time points was detected under a Poisson model with p below 0.0001. Abundances of TCRs were expressed as counts per million after normalisation to the total number of TCRs sequenced in each sample. MAIT TCRs were defined by TRAV1-2 paired with TRAJ12, TRAJ20 or TRAJ33, and iNKT TCRs by TRAV10 paired with TRAJ18. VDJdb, accessed 1 November 2021, was searched for CMV, EBV and SARS-CoV-2 annotated TCRs, excluding TCRs annotated for multiple antigens. Through fastp at Q25 and MiXCR, TCRdb rebuilt clones from the public reads, retaining in-frame beta chains. Entries are consolidated by CDR3 protein sequence, retaining the most common genes and DNA. None of the V and J calls come from the authors' own analysis; TCRdb made them. The sample includes 50,000 to 60,000 distinct CDR3 sequences, with 6% to 8.5% observed a single time. Of the sample, 3% to 4% falls within the top ten clones.

CDR1 and CDR2, per the germline V gene (reference sequence), are SGHNT and YYREEE. The CDR3 covers 11 residues, taking in both the cysteine and the phenylalanine. The CDR3 DNA has 33 bases and is translated from base 1. Trimming costs V 2 bases and J 10 bases, and their ends lie 7 bases apart. The study was a case-control design nested within a healthcare worker cohort in London, UK, with weekly nasopharyngeal swab PCR tests and blood sampling. Between 23 and 31 March 2020, the week of the UK lockdown, healthcare workers were enrolled and then followed up weekly for as long as 16 weeks. Recombination linked TRBV5-4 to TRBJ2-1; the D gene is not confidently resolved. The source is an adult who was a healthcare worker with PCR-confirmed SARS-CoV-2 infection or an uninfected control (not recorded which). Sequenced: whole blood. The CDR3: CASSFLGEQFF. The bases read TGTGCCAGCAGCTTTCTTGGGGAGCAGTTCTTC.